The rows below give T cell receptor beta chains drawn from one sample of a study of cytomegalovirus exposure and HLA in healthy donors. Produced via immunoSEQ multiplex PCR; TCRdb's table is partial and in-frame only. The sample contains 200,000 to 250,000 clones, over 80% of which appear only once. The sample was PBMCs. These receptors were obtained from a boy aged 2-9 years in good health and CMV-seronegative. The CDR3 runs from the conserved cysteine through the conserved F or W. D genes are given only for firm matches. Clone sizes are given selectively: once, few, many, or a class where the clone is expanded.

12	.	TRBV27	TRBJ2-1	.	CASGELGNEQFF	TGTGCCAGCGGTGAACTCGGCAATGAGCAGTTCTTC
15	.	TRBV4-1	TRBJ2-1	TRBD2	CASSQATSGRNEQFF	TGCGCCAGCAGCCAAGCAACTAGCGGGAGGAATGAGCAGTTCTTC
15	once	TRBV2	TRBJ2-7	.	CASRARGGVTYEQYF	TGTGCCAGCAGGGCCCGCGGCGGGGTCACCTACGAGCAGTACTTC
13	few	TRBV29-1	TRBJ1-1	.	CSVEGRVNTEAFF	TGCAGCGTTGAAGGCAGGGTGAACACTGAAGCTTTCTTT
15	.	TRBV27	TRBJ2-7	TRBD1	CASSSQTGGWREQYF	TGTGCCAGCAGTTCCCAGACAGGGGGATGGCGCGAGCAGTACTTC
15	.	TRBV18	TRBJ2-2	TRBD2	CASSPSSGNTGELFF	TGTGCCAGCTCACCATCTAGCGGGAACACCGGGGAGCTGTTTTTT
15	.	TRBV7-9	TRBJ2-5	.	CASSLAGQEGETQYF	TGTGCCAGCAGCTTAGCGGGACAAGAGGGAGAGACCCAGTACTTC
14	.	TRBV10-3	TRBJ2-7	TRBD1	CATRGDSSTYEQYF	TGTGCCACCAGAGGGGACAGCAGTACCTACGAGCAGTACTTC
11	.	TRBV23-1	TRBJ2-7	.	CASSPTGEQYF	TGCGCCAGCAGTCCGACAGGCGAGCAGTACTTC
15	.	TRBV7-9	TRBJ2-7	.	CASSSTFRAPYEQYF	TGTGCCAGCAGCTCGACCTTCAGGGCCCCCTACGAGCAGTACTTC
15	.	TRBV4-1	TRBJ1-2	.	CASSLQDPRGDGYTF	TGCGCCAGCAGCCTCCAGGACCCCAGGGGCGATGGCTACACCTTC
14	.	TRBV5-1	TRBJ1-6	.	CASSSDRPNSPLHF	TGCGCCAGCAGCTCCGACAGGCCCAATTCACCCCTCCACTTT
13	.	TRBV5-1	TRBJ2-7	.	CASSSTGSYEQYF	TGCGCCAGCAGCTCGACAGGTTCCTACGAGCAGTACTTC
17	.	TRBV14	TRBJ1-1	TRBD1	CASSRPGTVPWNTEAFF	TGTGCCAGCAGCCGTCCAGGGACAGTACCTTGGAACACTGAAGCTTTCTTT
16	.	TRBV2	TRBJ2-2	TRBD2	CASTLEASGSRGELFF	TGTGCCAGCACTCTGGAGGCTAGCGGGAGTAGGGGGGAGCTGTTTTTT
10	.	TRBV6-1	TRBJ2-1	.	CASTDNEQFF	TGTGCCAGCACAGACAATGAGCAGTTCTTC
11	.	TRBV6-1	TRBJ1-1	.	CASSILGGTFF	TGTGCCAGCAGTATTCTCGGAGGAACTTTCTTT
16	.	TRBV6-5	TRBJ2-6	.	CASSYEWTSGANVLTF	TGTGCCAGCAGTTACGAGTGGACATCTGGGGCCAACGTCCTGACTTTC
14	once	TRBV2	TRBJ1-6	.	CASSVNSYNSPLHF	TGTGCCAGCAGTGTCAATAGCTATAATTCACCCCTCCACTTT
16	.	TRBV7-2	TRBJ2-7	TRBD2	CAVRRLAGSPAYEQYF	TGTGCCGTTCGACGGCTAGCGGGATCCCCAGCCTACGAGCAGTACTTC
13	few	TRBV29-1	TRBJ2-2	.	CSVEGGHTGELFF	TGCAGCGTTGAAGGGGGCCACACCGGGGAGCTGTTTTTT
15	.	TRBV11-1	TRBJ2-7	TRBD1	CASSLAGQFSYEQYF	TGTGCCAGCAGCTTAGCGGGACAGTTCTCCTACGAGCAGTACTTC
15	once	TRBV19	TRBJ2-7	TRBD1	CASTMGQGTSYEQYF	TGTGCCAGTACGATGGGACAGGGTACCTCCTACGAGCAGTACTTC
13	.	TRBV6-1	TRBJ1-6	.	CASSTGPNSPLHF	TGTGCCAGCAGTACTGGGCCCAATTCACCCCTCCACTTT
17	once	TRBV15	TRBJ1-2	TRBD1	CATSRPNNRGYNYGYTF	TGTGCCACCAGCAGACCTAATAACAGGGGTTACAACTATGGCTACACCTTC
14	.	TRBV6-4	TRBJ1-5	TRBD1	CASTRDRSNQPQHF	TGTGCCAGCACCCGGGACAGAAGCAATCAGCCCCAGCATTTT
13	few	TRBV2	TRBJ1-1	.	CASNLDLLSEAFF	TGTGCCAGCAATTTGGACTTACTGTCTGAAGCTTTCTTT
14	.	TRBV9	TRBJ1-1	.	CASSVGVSGTEAFF	TGTGCCAGCAGCGTAGGAGTGAGTGGCACTGAAGCTTTCTTT
16	.	TRBV23-1	TRBJ2-5	TRBD2	CASSQENRGERETQYF	TGCGCCAGCAGTCAGGAAAACCGGGGGGAGAGGGAGACCCAGTACTTC
14	.	TRBV4-1	TRBJ2-7	.	CASSQELGSYEQYF	TGCGCCAGCAGCCAAGAACTTGGCTCCTACGAGCAGTACTTC
15	.	TRBV18	TRBJ1-1	TRBD1	CASSPSGTGNTEAFF	TGTGCCAGCTCACCCTCCGGGACAGGGAACACTGAAGCTTTCTTT
15	.	TRBV5-1	TRBJ1-2	.	CASSLDEFPRGGYTF	TGCGCCAGCAGCTTGGACGAGTTTCCGCGCGGCGGCTACACCTTC
16	once	TRBV9	TRBJ1-6	TRBD1	CARRSDRDRADSPLHF	TGTGCCAGACGAAGTGACAGGGATCGTGCGGATTCACCCCTCCACTTT
14	.	TRBV7-2	TRBJ2-5	TRBD2	CASSGGGVQETQYF	TGTGCCAGCAGCGGGGGGGGAGTACAAGAGACCCAGTACTTC
14	few	TRBV4-2	TRBJ1-1	TRBD1	CASSQEWGQGGAFF	TGTGCCAGCAGCCAAGAGTGGGGACAGGGTGGAGCTTTCTTT
14	.	TRBV11-2	TRBJ1-2	.	CASSRWKGDAGYTF	TGTGCCAGCAGCCGGTGGAAGGGAGATGCCGGCTACACCTTC
15	.	TRBV7-6	TRBJ1-2	.	CASSLVPGQGGGYTF	TGTGCCAGCAGCTTAGTCCCTGGGCAGGGCGGTGGCTACACCTTC
16	.	TRBV2	TRBJ2-3	TRBD2	CASSETGREGTDTQYF	TGTGCCAGCAGTGAGACCGGGAGGGAAGGCACAGATACGCAGTATTTT
14	.	TRBV2	TRBJ1-4	TRBD1	CASTKDRGYEKLFF	TGTGCCAGCACCAAGGACAGGGGGTATGAAAAACTGTTTTTT
15	.	TRBV2	TRBJ2-1	.	CASSEEGPAYNEQFF	TGTGCCAGCAGTGAGGAGGGCCCAGCCTACAATGAGCAGTTCTTC
14	few	TRBV14	TRBJ2-1	.	CASSQDLSSHEQFF	TGTGCCAGCAGCCAAGATCTATCCTCCCATGAGCAGTTCTTC
16	once	TRBV5-1	TRBJ2-1	.	CASSSTLGHRYNEQFF	TGCGCCAGCAGCTCAACTCTAGGACACCGCTACAATGAGCAGTTCTTC
11	once	TRBV20-1	TRBJ2-7	.	CSASRGYEQYF	TGCAGTGCTAGTAGGGGGTACGAGCAGTACTTC
14	.	TRBV10-2	TRBJ1-2	.	CASSESGGRGGYTF	TGCGCCAGCAGTGAGTCAGGTGGGAGGGGCGGCTACACCTTC
15	.	TRBV4-2	TRBJ1-2	.	CASSPRGGGSYGYTF	TGTGCCAGCAGCCCGCGGGGTGGGGGAAGCTATGGCTACACCTTC
13	.	TRBV9	TRBJ2-3	TRBD2	CASSVREGNTQYF	TGTGCCAGCAGCGTCCGGGAGGGGAATACGCAGTATTTT
12	.	TRBV27	TRBJ2-1	TRBD2	CATQGGLNEQFF	TGTGCCACCCAGGGAGGGCTAAATGAGCAGTTCTTC
12	.	TRBV6-1	TRBJ2-7	.	CASRPSASEQYF	TGTGCCAGCCGGCCTAGCGCATCCGAGCAGTACTTC
13	.	TRBV29-1	TRBJ2-7	TRBD2	CSAGRLGGSEQYF	TGCAGCGCCGGGAGGTTGGGAGGGAGCGAGCAGTACTTC
14	.	TRBV6-1	TRBJ2-7	.	CASSDRGQTYEQYF	TGTGCCAGCAGTGATAGGGGTCAGACCTACGAGCAGTACTTC
18	.	TRBV5-1	TRBJ1-6	.	CASSLEQRTSAYNSPLHF	TGCGCCAGCAGCTTGGAACAGCGGACCTCTGCCTATAATTCACCCCTCCACTTT
14	.	TRBV9	TRBJ2-4	.	CASSMGGLKNIQYF	TGTGCCAGCAGCATGGGGGGGCTTAAAAACATTCAGTACTTC
13	.	TRBV29-1	TRBJ1-1	TRBD1	CSANDRVVTEAFF	TGCAGCGCTAACGACAGGGTAGTCACTGAAGCTTTCTTT
14	.	TRBV27	TRBJ1-2	.	CATDEKGANYGYTF	TGTGCCACAGATGAAAAAGGGGCTAACTATGGCTACACCTTC
12	few	TRBV13	TRBJ2-1	.	CASSPRYNEQFF	TGTGCCAGCAGCCCCAGATACAATGAGCAGTTCTTC